This T cell receptor beta chain was documented in a study of blood T cell repertoires in COVID-19. Study details: Some COVID-19 samples were acute and others convalescent; all came from the United States, Italy and Spain. T cells, B-cell-depleted T cells, or PBMCs provided the cDNA or gDNA that served as material.

Authors' analysis steps: Reference gene primer amplification gave nucleated cell count estimates. Libraries were prepared by immunoSEQ multiplex PCR; TCRdb keeps only in-frame clonotypes and omits some of them. V and J calls and clone size are those listed in that table; D and trimming were worked out from the DNA. The data contain roughly 130,000 clones, about 82% of them singletons. The J segment lost 8 bases and the V segment lost 4 bases, leaving 6 bases of the junction unmatched. This CDR3 contains 15 residues. Germline V CDR1 and CDR2: SGHDN, FVKESK. The sequence came from a man in his fifties or sixties with active or convalescent COVID-19. J is TRBJ2-1 and V is TRBV14, with 12 bases aligning to TRBD2. Sequenced material: peripheral blood. The CDR3 sequence is CASSPRLAGADEQFF. Here the CDR3 DNA reads TGTGCCAGCAGCCCCCGACTAGCGGGAGCCGATGAGCAGTTCTTC.